This T cell receptor beta chain derives from a study of identical twins. Trimming shortened V by 6 bases and J by 2 bases, and 19 bases separated the two germline ends. In germline, CDR1 is SGHRS, CDR2 YFSETQ. This CDR3 spans 16 amino acids. This clonotype occurred a few times. MiXCR was run by TCRdb on the 5' RACE reads, yielding one entry per CDR3 protein. The sample has 500,000 to 600,000 distinct CDR3 sequences, under 25% seen once. These data also featured in a second study, about T cells expressing NK-cell markers.

This sequence originates from a woman in her late teens or twenties in good health. What was sequenced was CD4+ T cells sorted from blood. V usage is TRBV5-1 and J usage is TRBJ2-3; maybe TRBD1 (6 bases). The CDR3 DNA reads as TGCGCCAGCAAGTTCGGAGACAGGACACTCACAGATACGCAGTATTTT. This sequence encodes CASKFGDRTLTDTQYF.